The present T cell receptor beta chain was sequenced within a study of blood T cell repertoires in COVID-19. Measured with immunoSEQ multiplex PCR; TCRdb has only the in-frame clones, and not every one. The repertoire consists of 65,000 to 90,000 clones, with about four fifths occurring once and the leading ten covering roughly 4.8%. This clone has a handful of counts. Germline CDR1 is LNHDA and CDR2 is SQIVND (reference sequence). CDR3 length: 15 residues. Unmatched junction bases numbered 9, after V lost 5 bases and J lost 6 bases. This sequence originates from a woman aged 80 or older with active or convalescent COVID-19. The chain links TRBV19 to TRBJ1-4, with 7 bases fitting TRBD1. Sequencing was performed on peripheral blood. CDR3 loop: CASSVRQGLDEKLFF. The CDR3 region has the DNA TGTGCCAGTAGTGTACGACAGGGATTGGATGAAAAACTGTTTTTT.